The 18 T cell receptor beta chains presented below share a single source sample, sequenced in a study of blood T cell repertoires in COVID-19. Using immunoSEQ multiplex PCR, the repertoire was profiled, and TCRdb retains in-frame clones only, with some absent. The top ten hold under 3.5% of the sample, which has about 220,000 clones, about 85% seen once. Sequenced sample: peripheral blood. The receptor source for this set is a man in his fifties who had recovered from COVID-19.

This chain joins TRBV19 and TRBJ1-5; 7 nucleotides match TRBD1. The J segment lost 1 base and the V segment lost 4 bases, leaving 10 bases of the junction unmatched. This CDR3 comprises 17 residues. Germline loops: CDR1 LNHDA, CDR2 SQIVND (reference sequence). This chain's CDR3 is CASSTPNRGRSNQPQHF. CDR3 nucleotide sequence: TGTGCCAGTAGTACTCCAAACAGGGGAAGGAGCAATCAGCCCCAGCATTTT.

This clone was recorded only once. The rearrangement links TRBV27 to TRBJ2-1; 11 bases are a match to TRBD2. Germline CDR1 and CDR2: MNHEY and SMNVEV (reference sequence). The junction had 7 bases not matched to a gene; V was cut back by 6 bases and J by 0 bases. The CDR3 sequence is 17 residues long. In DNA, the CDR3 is TGTGCCAGCAGCTCCCTAGCGGGAGGTTTCTCCTACAATGAGCAGTTCTTC. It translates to CASSSLAGGFSYNEQFF.

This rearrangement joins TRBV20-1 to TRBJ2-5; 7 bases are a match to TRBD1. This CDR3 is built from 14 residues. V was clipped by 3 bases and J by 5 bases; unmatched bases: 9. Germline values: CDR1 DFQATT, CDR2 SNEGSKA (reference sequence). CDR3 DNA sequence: TGCAGTGCTAGTCTGAGGGAAGGGGGCGAGACCCAGTACTTC. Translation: CSASLREGGETQYF.

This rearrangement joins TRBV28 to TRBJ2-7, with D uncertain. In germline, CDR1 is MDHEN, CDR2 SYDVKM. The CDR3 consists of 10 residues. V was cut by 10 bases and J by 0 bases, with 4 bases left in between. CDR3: CATFSYEQYF. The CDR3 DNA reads TGTGCCACTTTCTCCTACGAGCAGTACTTC.

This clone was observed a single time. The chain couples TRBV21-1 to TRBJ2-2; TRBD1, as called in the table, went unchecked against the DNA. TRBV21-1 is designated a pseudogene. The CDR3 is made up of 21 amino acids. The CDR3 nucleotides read TGTGCCAGCAGCAAAGGAATGAACCCGGGACAGGACCACAAACACACCGGGGAGCTGTTTTTT. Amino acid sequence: CASSKGMNPGQDHKHTGELFF.

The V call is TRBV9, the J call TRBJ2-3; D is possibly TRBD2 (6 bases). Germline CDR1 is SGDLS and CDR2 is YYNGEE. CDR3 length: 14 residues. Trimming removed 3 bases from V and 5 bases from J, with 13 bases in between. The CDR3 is CASSEASAGDTQYF. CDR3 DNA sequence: TGTGCCAGCAGCGAGGCTAGCGCAGGAGATACGCAGTATTTT.

CDR3 protein: CASSPTGFGQYF. The CDR3 DNA reads TGTGCCAGCAGCCCCACGGGGTTCGGCCAGTACTTC. The rearrangement joins TRBV7-8 to TRBJ2-5; D may be TRBD2 (5 bases). Germline CDR1 SGHVS, CDR2 FQNEAQ. The CDR3 totals 12 residues. V was cut by 5 bases and J by 10 bases, with 14 bases left in between.

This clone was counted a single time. The CDR3 is CASSLAISYNSPLHF. CDR3 DNA: TGTGCCAGCAGCCTAGCCATCTCCTATAATTCACCCCTCCACTTT. This sequence joins TRBV5-8 and TRBJ1-6, with unresolved D. Germline values: CDR1 SGHTS, CDR2 YDEGEE. The ends were cut back, 4 bases at V and 0 bases at J, with 8 bases in the middle. The CDR3 is 15 amino acids.

CDR3 protein: CASSPTKNTQYF. The CDR3 DNA reads as TGTGCCAGCAGCCCCACTAAAAATACGCAGTATTTT. V and J are TRBV13 and TRBJ2-3, with no clear D. Germline V lookup: CDR1 PRHDT, CDR2 FYEKMQ (reference sequence). CDR3 size: 12 residues. V was cut by 5 bases and J by 7 bases, with 10 bases left in between.

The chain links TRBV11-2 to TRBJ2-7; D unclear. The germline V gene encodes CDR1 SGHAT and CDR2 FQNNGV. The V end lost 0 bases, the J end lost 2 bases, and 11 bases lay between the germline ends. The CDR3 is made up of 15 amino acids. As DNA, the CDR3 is TGTGCCAGCAGCTTAGAGGGCAGAAGCCCCTACGAGCAGTACTTC. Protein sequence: CASSLEGRSPYEQYF.

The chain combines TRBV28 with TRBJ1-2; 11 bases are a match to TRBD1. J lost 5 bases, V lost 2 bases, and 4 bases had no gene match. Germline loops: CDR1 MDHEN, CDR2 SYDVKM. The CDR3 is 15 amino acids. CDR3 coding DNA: TGTGCCAGCAGTTTAGCCGGGACAGGGGGTTATGGCTACACCTTC. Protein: CASSLAGTGGYGYTF.

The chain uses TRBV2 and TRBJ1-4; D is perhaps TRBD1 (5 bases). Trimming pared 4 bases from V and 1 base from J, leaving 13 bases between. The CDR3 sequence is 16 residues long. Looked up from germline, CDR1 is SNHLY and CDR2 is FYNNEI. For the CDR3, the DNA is TGTGCCAGCAGTGTTCAGGGTTTGGAAACTAATGAAAAACTGTTTTTT. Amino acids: CASSVQGLETNEKLFF.

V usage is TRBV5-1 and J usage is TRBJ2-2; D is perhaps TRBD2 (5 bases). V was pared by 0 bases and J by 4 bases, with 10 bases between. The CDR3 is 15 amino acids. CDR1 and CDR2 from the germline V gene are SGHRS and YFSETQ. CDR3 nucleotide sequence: TGCGCCAGCAGCTTGGTGACGGGATTCACCGGGGAGCTGTTTTTT. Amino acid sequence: CASSLVTGFTGELFF.

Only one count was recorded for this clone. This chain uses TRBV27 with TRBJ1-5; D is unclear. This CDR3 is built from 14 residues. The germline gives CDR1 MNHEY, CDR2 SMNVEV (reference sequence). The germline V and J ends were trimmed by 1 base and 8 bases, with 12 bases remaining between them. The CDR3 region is CASSLYSHLEPQHF. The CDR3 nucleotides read TGTGCCAGCAGTTTATACAGCCACTTGGAGCCCCAGCATTTT.

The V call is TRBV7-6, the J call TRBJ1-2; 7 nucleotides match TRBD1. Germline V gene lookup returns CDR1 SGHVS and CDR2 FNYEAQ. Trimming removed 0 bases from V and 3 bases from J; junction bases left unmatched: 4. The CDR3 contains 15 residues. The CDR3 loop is CASSLAVGGYYGYTF. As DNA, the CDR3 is TGTGCCAGCAGCTTAGCGGTAGGGGGCTACTATGGCTACACCTTC.

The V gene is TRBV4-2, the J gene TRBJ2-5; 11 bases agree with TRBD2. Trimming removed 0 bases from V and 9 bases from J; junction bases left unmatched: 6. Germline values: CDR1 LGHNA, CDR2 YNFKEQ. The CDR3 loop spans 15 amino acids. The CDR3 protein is CASSQDWLAGGAQYF. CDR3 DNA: TGTGCCAGCAGCCAAGACTGGCTAGCGGGGGGAGCCCAGTACTTC.

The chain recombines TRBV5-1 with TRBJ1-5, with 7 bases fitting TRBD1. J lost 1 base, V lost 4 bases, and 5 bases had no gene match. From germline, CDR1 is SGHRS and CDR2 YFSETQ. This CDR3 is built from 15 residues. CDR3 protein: CASSLTTGSNQPQHF. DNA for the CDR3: TGCGCCAGCAGCCTAACGACAGGGAGCAATCAGCCCCAGCATTTT.

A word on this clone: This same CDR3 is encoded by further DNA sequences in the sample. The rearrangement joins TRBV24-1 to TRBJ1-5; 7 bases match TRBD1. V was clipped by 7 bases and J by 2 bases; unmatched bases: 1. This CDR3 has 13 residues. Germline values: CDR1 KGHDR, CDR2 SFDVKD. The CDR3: CATRGTGNQPQHF. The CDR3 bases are TGTGCCACCAGAGGGACAGGCAATCAGCCCCAGCATTTT.